This T cell receptor beta chain originates from a study of cytomegalovirus exposure and HLA in healthy donors. Study context: Earlier sequencing of 150 million to 200 million T cells yielded roughly 100 million unique TCR beta sequences. Early on, a data release was issued that held roughly 80 million unique TCRs from HLA-typed donors. Study outcomes and limitations: The authors confirmed in vitro that a few CMV-associated chains were specific for CMV antigens.

With 6 bases clipped from V and 2 bases from J, the junction kept 4 bases outside the gene matches. CDR3 length equals 15 residues. CDR1 is MNHEY and CDR2 is SMNVEV in the germline V gene (reference sequence). In the PCR, 60 Vbeta and 13 Jbeta primers were used. Under the authors' procedure: An analysis that came later counted some 81 million unique TCR beta chains, around 10 million shared. TCRdb's copy holds only in-frame clones and misses some; the assay was immunoSEQ multiplex PCR. Clonal size and the V and J genes are those of that table, whereas D and trimming came from the DNA. The data hold 170,000 or so clones, with 75% to 85% observed a single time. As regards this clone: Its antigen is undetermined.

The chain is built from TRBV27 and TRBJ2-1; 10 bases are a match to TRBD2. The sequencing input was PBMCs. This sequence was found in a man aged 50-59 years in good health and CMV-seropositive. CDR3 in amino acids: CASSSGGAAYNEQFF. CDR3 nucleotide sequence: TGTGCCAGCAGCAGCGGGGGGGCCGCCTACAATGAGCAGTTCTTC.